This T cell receptor beta chain appears in the sequencing data of a study of CD8+CD57+ T cells in acquired aplastic anemia. For the study at large: Sorted CD4+ and CD8+ cells yielded about 3.1 ug of DNA on average. General study results and limits: Researchers report that 25 to 30 CD8+ CDR3 sequences appeared in both patients and controls. Patients were compared with controls for CD8+ Simpson's diversity, and no significant difference emerged.

Profiling of TCR beta VDJ combinations and CDR3 sequences used genomic DNA as template. TCRdb re-called the reads with MiXCR, one entry per CDR3 protein. The data show around 200,000 distinct CDR3 sequences, with roughly 50% seen just once and about 1.8% held by the top ten. The germline gives CDR1 DFQATT, CDR2 SNEGSKA (reference sequence). V lost 3 bases and J lost 6, with 21 bases in between. This CDR3 has 15 residues. This clonotype was detected ten times or more. Antigen: not known. By flow cytometry, patients selected for sequencing had shown an expansion of CD8+CD57+ cells. Everyone among the patients had severe acquired aplastic anemia.

This TCR was recovered from a human donor with aplastic anemia. The sequenced sample consisted of sorted CD4+, CD8+, or CD8+CD57+ T cells (not recorded which) from PBMCs. The chain uses TRBV20-1 and TRBJ2-7; tentatively, D is TRBD1 or TRBD2 (5 bases each). CDR3 sequence: CSASGDGKRSGEQYF. Written as DNA, the CDR3 is TGCAGTGCTAGCGGGGACGGGAAAAGGTCTGGCGAGCAGTACTTC.